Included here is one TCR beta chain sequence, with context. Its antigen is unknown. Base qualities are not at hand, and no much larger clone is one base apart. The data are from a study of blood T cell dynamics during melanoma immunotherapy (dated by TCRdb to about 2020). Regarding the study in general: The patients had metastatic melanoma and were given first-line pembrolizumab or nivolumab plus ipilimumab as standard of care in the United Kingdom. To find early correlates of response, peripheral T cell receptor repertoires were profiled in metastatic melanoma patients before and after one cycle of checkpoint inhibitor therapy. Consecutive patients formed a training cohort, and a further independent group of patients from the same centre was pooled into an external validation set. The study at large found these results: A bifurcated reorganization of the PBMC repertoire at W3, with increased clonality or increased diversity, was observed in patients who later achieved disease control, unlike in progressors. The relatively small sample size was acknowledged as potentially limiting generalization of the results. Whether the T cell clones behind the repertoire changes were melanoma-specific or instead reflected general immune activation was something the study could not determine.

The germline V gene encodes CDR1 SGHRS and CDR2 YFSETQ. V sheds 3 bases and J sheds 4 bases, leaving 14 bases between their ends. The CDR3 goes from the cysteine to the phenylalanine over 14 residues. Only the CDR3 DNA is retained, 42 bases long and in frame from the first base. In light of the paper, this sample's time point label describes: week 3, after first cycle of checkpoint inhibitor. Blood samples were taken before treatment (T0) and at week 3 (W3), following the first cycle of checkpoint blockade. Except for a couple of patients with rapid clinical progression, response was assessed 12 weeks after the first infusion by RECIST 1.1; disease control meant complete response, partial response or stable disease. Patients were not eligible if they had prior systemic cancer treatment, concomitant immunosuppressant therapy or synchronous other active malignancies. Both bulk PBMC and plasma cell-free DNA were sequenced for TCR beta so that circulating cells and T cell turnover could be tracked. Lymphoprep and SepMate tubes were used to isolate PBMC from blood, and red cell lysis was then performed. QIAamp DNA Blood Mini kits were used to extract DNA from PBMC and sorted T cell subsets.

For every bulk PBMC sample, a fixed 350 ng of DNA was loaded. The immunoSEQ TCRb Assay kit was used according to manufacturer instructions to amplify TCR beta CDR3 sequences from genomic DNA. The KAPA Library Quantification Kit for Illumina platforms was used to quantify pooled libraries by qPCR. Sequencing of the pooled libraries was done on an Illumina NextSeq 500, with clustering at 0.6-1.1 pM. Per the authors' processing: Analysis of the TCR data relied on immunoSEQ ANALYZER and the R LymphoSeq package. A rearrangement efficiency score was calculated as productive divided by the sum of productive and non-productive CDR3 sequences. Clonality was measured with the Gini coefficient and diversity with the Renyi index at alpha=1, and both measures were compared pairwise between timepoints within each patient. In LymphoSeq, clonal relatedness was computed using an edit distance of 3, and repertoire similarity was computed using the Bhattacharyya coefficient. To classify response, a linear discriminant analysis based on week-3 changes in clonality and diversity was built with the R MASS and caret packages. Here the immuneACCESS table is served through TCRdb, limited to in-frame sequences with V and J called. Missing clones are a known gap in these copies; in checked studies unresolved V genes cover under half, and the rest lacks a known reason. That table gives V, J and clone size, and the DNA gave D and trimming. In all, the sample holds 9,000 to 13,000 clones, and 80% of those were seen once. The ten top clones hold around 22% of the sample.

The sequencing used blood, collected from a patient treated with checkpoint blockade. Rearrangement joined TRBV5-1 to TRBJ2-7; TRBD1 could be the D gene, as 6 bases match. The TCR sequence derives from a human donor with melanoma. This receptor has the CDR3 CASSSSGTLYEQYF. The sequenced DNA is TGCGCCAGCAGCTCATCCGGGACACTATACGAGCAGTACTTC.